This T cell receptor beta chain was identified during a study of molecular identifiers for immune sequencing clone quantification. Each CDR3 protein gets one entry after TCRdb re-called the PCR reads with MiXCR. Of over 600,000 distinct CDR3 sequences in the sample, less than 20% were seen once. In the sort, naive CD8 T cells were defined as CD8+CD4-CCR7+CD45RA+. The CDR3 covers 14 residues. The germline CDR1 and CDR2 sequences are SGHDT and YYEEEE. Trimming left V 2 bases short and J 8 bases short, with 14 bases between. This receptor was obtained from a human donor in good health. Some libraries in this study had Jurkat cell RNA spiked in. The sequenced sample consisted of naive CD8+ T cells from blood, with Jurkat cell RNA spiked in. Subset indicated: FACS-sorted CD8+CD4-CCR7+CD45RA+ naive T cells. The rearrangement links TRBV5-6 to TRBJ2-1; D is ambiguous. CDR3: CASSFMGSHYEQFF. DNA for the CDR3: TGTGCCAGCAGCTTTATGGGCAGTCACTATGAGCAGTTCTTC.